This T cell receptor beta chain emerged from a study of blood T cell repertoires in COVID-19. For the study at large: Researchers got acute and convalescent COVID-19 samples from the United States, Italy and Spain. Sources were T cells, B-cell-depleted T cells, or PBMCs; the material itself was cDNA or gDNA.

Germline CDR1 SNHLY, CDR2 FYNNEI. This CDR3 contains 14 residues. V was cut by 7 bases and J by 3 bases, with 14 bases left in between. This clone was detected only once. In the original analysis: For nucleated cells, counts were estimated from reference gene primer amplification. Clones were sequenced by immunoSEQ multiplex PCR, and TCRdb holds only the in-frame ones, with some missing. V and J calls and clone size are those listed in that table; D and trimming were worked out from the DNA. The sample contains some 200,000 clones, roughly three quarters of which appear only once. The sequencing sample was made of peripheral blood. The chain uses TRBV2 and TRBJ2-3; TRBD2 is a possible D gene (7 bases). The TCR comes from a woman aged 50 to 65 with active or convalescent COVID-19. For the CDR3, the DNA is TGTGCCAGCATGGTTGCGGGGGCGACAGATACGCAGTATTTT. Translating it yields CASMVAGATDTQYF.